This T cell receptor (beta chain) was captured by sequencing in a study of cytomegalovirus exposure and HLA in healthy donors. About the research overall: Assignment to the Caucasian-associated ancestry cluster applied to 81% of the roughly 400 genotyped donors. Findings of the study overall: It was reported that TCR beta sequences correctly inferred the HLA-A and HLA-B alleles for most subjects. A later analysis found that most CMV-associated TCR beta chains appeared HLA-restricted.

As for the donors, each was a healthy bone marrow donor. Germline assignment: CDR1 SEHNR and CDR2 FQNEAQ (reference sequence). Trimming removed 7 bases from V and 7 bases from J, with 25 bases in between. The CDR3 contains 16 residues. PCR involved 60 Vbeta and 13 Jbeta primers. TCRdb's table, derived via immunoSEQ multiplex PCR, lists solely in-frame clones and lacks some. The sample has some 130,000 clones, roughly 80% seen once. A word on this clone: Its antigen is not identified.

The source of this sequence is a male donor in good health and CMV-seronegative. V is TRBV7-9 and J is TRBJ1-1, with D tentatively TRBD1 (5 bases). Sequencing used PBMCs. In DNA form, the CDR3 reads TGTGCCAGCACGATTTCAAAGGAGACCCGGGGGAGTGAAGCTTTCTTT. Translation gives CASTISKETRGSEAFF. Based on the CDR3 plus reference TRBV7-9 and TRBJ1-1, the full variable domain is DTGVSQNPRHKITKRGQNVTFRCDPISEHNRLYWYRQTLGQGPEFLTYFQNEAQLEKSRLLSDRFSAERPKGSFSTLEIQRTEQGDSAMYLCASTISKETRGSEAFFGQGTRLTVV.